The 24 T cell receptor beta chains below all came from one sample that was sequenced in a study of blood T cell repertoires in COVID-19 (dated by TCRdb to 2020 to 2021). Receptors were amplified or captured by the immunoSEQ multiplex PCR assay. TCRdb provides this immuneACCESS table in a form limited to in-frame rearrangements. Some clones are lacking; in checked studies, under half of them reflect an unresolved V gene, and why the rest are absent is not known. This sample has some 17,000 clones in its table, and roughly 80% of those were observed once. The top ten constitute around 10% of the sample. The sequenced sample consisted of peripheral blood. Every receptor here comes from a man aged 80 or over with acute or convalescent COVID-19.

The gene calls are TRBV27 and TRBJ2-5; 11 nucleotides line up with TRBD2. Germline lookup yields CDR1 MNHEY and CDR2 SMNVEV (reference sequence). The CDR3 covers 16 residues. With V trimmed by 5 bases and J by 0 bases, 5 bases remained unmatched. In nucleotides, the CDR3 is TGTGCCAGCAGTCCCGGGACTAGCGGTAACCAAGAGACCCAGTACTTC. Protein: CASSPGTSGNQETQYF.

This chain links TRBV12-3 or TRBV12-4 with TRBJ1-2; no definite D call. The CDR3 runs 11 residues. Trimming stripped 3 bases from V and 6 bases from J, with 5 bases between. The CDR3 loop is CASSFNDGYTF. CDR3 in DNA: TGTGCCAGCAGTTTTAATGATGGCTACACCTTC.

This chain uses TRBV28 with TRBJ1-2, with 9 bases lining up with TRBD1. Germline V gene lookup returns CDR1 MDHEN and CDR2 SYDVKM. The CDR3 loop spans 19 amino acids. Unmatched junction bases numbered 16, after V lost 1 base and J lost 4 bases. CDR3 loop: CASSLYNRDREGPSYGYTF. The DNA for the CDR3 is TGTGCCAGCAGTTTATACAACCGGGACAGGGAAGGCCCTAGCTATGGCTACACCTTC.

J is TRBJ1-6 and V is TRBV27, with a weak D call TRBD1 (5 bases). CDR3 length equals 15 residues. Germline V gene data show CDR1 as MNHEY and CDR2 as SMNVEV (reference sequence). The germline V and J ends were trimmed by 2 bases and 6 bases, with 11 bases remaining between them. In DNA form, the CDR3 reads TGTGCCAGCAGTTTAGAGGCAGGGTTTAATTCACCCCTCCACTTT. It specifies CASSLEAGFNSPLHF.

This clone was seen a single time. V gene TRBV7-3 combines with J gene TRBJ1-1, with a weak D call TRBD1 (6 bases). Trimming shortened V by 3 bases and J by 1 base, and 6 bases separated the two germline ends. Germline V gene data show CDR1 as SGHTA and CDR2 as FQGTGA. The CDR3 is 13 amino acids. This CDR3 is CASSLDRNTEAFF. In DNA form, the CDR3 reads TGTGCCAGCAGCTTGGACAGGAACACTGAAGCTTTCTTT. Drawing the rest from reference TRBV7-3 and TRBJ1-1, the complete variable domain is GAGVSQTPSNKVTEKGKYVELRCDPISGHTALYWYRQSLGQGPEFLIYFQGTGAADDSGLPNDRFFAVRPEGSVSTLKIQRTERGDSAVYLCASSLDRNTEAFFGQGTRLTVV.

This chain joins TRBV7-9 and TRBJ1-4; 9 nucleotides agree with TRBD1. Looked up from germline, CDR1 is SEHNR and CDR2 is FQNEAQ (reference sequence). V lost 4 bases, J lost 4 bases, and 13 bases stayed unmatched. The CDR3 is 18 residues long. CDR3 region: CASSYAPGQGPLNEKLFF. The CDR3 nucleotides read TGTGCCAGCAGCTACGCACCGGGACAGGGTCCCCTTAATGAAAAACTGTTTTTT.

V is TRBV7-9 and J is TRBJ2-1; 10 bases are shared with TRBD1. Unmatched junction bases numbered 14, after V lost 2 bases and J lost 4 bases. CDR1 and CDR2 (germline): SEHNR, FQNEAQ (reference sequence). CDR3 size: 19 residues. The CDR3 DNA reads TGTGCCAGCAGCTTACGGGGACAGGGGAGCGGGGGAGCTTACAATGAGCAGTTCTTC. This translates into CASSLRGQGSGGAYNEQFF.

This clone was counted a single time. This chain links TRBV7-2 with TRBJ2-4; D is perhaps TRBD1 (6 bases). Germline CDR1 reads SGHTA; CDR2 reads FQGNSA. This CDR3 spans 13 amino acids. Trimming left V 5 bases short and J 5 bases short, with 10 bases between. CDR3 loop: CASSTRQENIQYF. CDR3 DNA sequence: TGTGCCAGCAGCACCCGACAGGAAAACATTCAGTACTTC.

The chain joins TRBV14 to TRBJ1-2; D uncertain. The CDR3 has 13 amino acids. Germline V gene data show CDR1 as SGHDN and CDR2 as FVKESK. Between the trimmed V and J ends, which lost 1 base and 5 bases, there was a span of 8 bases. The CDR3 sequence is CASSQGQFYGYTF. CDR3 nucleotide sequence: TGTGCCAGCAGCCAAGGGCAGTTTTATGGCTACACCTTC.

The chain couples TRBV6-5 to TRBJ2-5, with 7 bases aligning to TRBD1. Trimming cost V 6 bases and J 1 base; bases outside gene matches: 5. CDR3 length equals 14 residues. Germline V gene data show CDR1 as MNHEY and CDR2 as SVGAGI. The chain's CDR3 is CASRRGQLQETQYF. CDR3 in DNA: TGTGCCAGCAGGAGGGGGCAGCTCCAAGAGACCCAGTACTTC.

This clone has just a few counts. The chain recombines TRBV5-6 with TRBJ1-5; 9 positions match TRBD1. Looked up from germline, CDR1 is SGHDT and CDR2 is YYEEEE. This CDR3 comprises 15 residues. V shed 4 bases, J shed 7 bases, and the junction held 9 bases outside the gene matches. The CDR3 region has the DNA TGTGCCAGCAGCCTTACAGGGGGCGCAGGACAGCCCCAGCATTTT. This sequence encodes CASSLTGGAGQPQHF.

The chain joins TRBV24-1 to TRBJ1-1, with D uncertain. Trimming took 5 bases from V and 2 from J, leaving 8 bases between them. CDR1 and CDR2 (germline): KGHDR, SFDVKD. CDR3 length equals 13 residues. The CDR3 bases are TGTGCCACCAGTGGAGGGAGAAACACTGAAGCTTTCTTT. Its translation is CATSGGRNTEAFF.

This sequence joins TRBV19 and TRBJ1-5; D is perhaps TRBD1 (6 bases). The CDR3 runs 14 residues. The ends were cut back, 6 bases at V and 6 bases at J, with 15 bases in the middle. Germline values: CDR1 LNHDA, CDR2 SQIVND (reference sequence). The CDR3 DNA sequence: TGTGCCAGTAGAGCGGGACAAGGGATTCAGCCCCAGCATTTT. Translating gives CASRAGQGIQPQHF.

The rearrangement uses TRBV5-1 and TRBJ1-2, with 10 bases lining up with TRBD1. The ends lost 4 bases at V and 8 bases at J; junction bases unmatched: 5. The CDR3 is made up of 13 amino acids. From germline, CDR1 is SGHRS and CDR2 YFSETQ. Here the CDR3 DNA reads TGCGCCAGCAGCGGGGGACAGGGGACGGGCTACACCTTC. Protein sequence: CASSGGQGTGYTF.

V usage is TRBV9 and J usage is TRBJ2-5, with TRBD1 as a possible D gene (5 bases). The V end was cut by 0 bases, the J end by 5 bases, with 14 bases between. The germline CDR1 and CDR2 sequences are SGDLS and YYNGEE. The CDR3 runs to 15 residues. The CDR3 sequence: CASSVVEGVGETQYF. The CDR3 nucleotides are TGTGCCAGCAGCGTAGTCGAAGGGGTCGGGGAGACCCAGTACTTC.

This chain links TRBV1 with TRBJ1-2. TRBV1 is marked as a pseudogene. CDR3 length: 17 residues. CDR3 sequence: CTSSPLRRESRDYGYTF. In DNA form, the CDR3 reads TGCACCAGCAGCCCCCTTAGAAGAGAGTCGCGGGACTATGGCTACACCTTC.

This chain uses TRBV6-2 or TRBV6-3 with TRBJ2-1, with D unclear. V was trimmed by 5 bases and J by 13 bases, leaving 24 bases between them. Germline CDR1 is MNHEY and CDR2 is SVGEGT. CDR3 length: 15 residues. The chain's CDR3 is CASSPRVVTTMVQFF. Written as DNA, the CDR3 is TGTGCCAGCAGTCCACGGGTGGTCACTACGATGGTACAGTTCTTC.

This clone was detected a few times. The gene calls are TRBV30 and TRBJ2-3; D remains unclear. CDR3 length: 11 amino acids. Germline CDR1 and CDR2: GTSNPN and SVGIG (reference sequence). With 2 bases removed from V and 6 bases from J, the gap between germline ends came to 6 bases. The CDR3 region has the DNA TGTGCCTGGAGTCTCTCGGATACGCAGTATTTT. Its translation: CAWSLSDTQYF. Combining the CDR3 with reference TRBV30 and TRBJ2-3 gives the whole variable domain SQTIHQWPATLVQPVGSPLSLECTVEGTSNPNLYWYRQAAGRGLQLLFYSVGIGQISSEVPQNLSASRPQDRQFILSSKKLLLSDSGFYLCAWSLSDTQYFGPGTRLTVL.

This chain joins TRBV5-4 and TRBJ2-7; TRBD2 matches at 16 bases. This CDR3 is built from 18 residues. Trimming took 4 bases from V and 6 from J; bases not matched to a gene: 13. Germline loops: CDR1 SGHNT, CDR2 YYREEE (reference sequence). The CDR3 loop is CASSPRGGLAGGLGEQYF. As DNA, the CDR3 is TGTGCCAGCAGCCCGAGAGGGGGACTAGCGGGGGGGCTGGGCGAGCAGTACTTC.

V gene TRBV5-8 combines with J gene TRBJ1-2; D gene unclear. The CDR3 loop spans 15 amino acids. The V gene lost 0 bases and the J gene lost 3 bases, with 12 bases spanning the gap. The germline V gene encodes CDR1 SGHTS and CDR2 YDEGEE. The CDR3 DNA follows: TGTGCCAGCAGCTTGGTCCCCGGCACAGACTATGGCTACACCTTC. Translated, it gives CASSLVPGTDYGYTF.

The rearrangement joins TRBV7-2 to TRBJ1-5, with D perhaps TRBD1 (5 bases). Trimming pared 1 base from V and 11 bases from J, leaving 9 bases between. There are 12 residues in the CDR3. The V gene's germline CDR1 is SGHTA and CDR2 FQGNSA. CDR3 in amino acids: CASSLDRSAQHF. The CDR3 bases are TGTGCCAGCAGCTTAGACAGGTCGGCCCAGCATTTT.

In its sample, this clone was seen once. This chain joins TRBV5-5 and TRBJ1-4; the match to TRBD1 covers 9 bases. Germline assignment: CDR1 SGHKS and CDR2 YYEKEE (reference sequence). V dropped 3 bases and J dropped 7; count of bases not matched to a gene: 7. The CDR3 sequence is 15 residues long. The CDR3 coding sequence is TGTGCCAGCAGCTCCTACAGGGGGCAGGGTGAAAAACTGTTTTTT. Protein: CASSSYRGQGEKLFF.

This clone was detected only once. This rearrangement joins TRBV20-1 to TRBJ1-1; D is undetermined. The CDR3 contains 14 residues. The V and J ends lost 3 bases and 7 bases respectively, with 18 bases between them. Germline V lookup: CDR1 DFQATT, CDR2 SNEGSKA (reference sequence). The CDR3 here is CSASKPPSRLEAFF. The CDR3 DNA sequence: TGCAGTGCTAGTAAGCCCCCCAGCAGACTTGAAGCTTTCTTT.

This clone has only one observation. DNA for the CDR3: TGTGCCAGCAGAACAGGGGTAATGAACACTGAAGCTTTCTTT. Translating gives CASRTGVMNTEAFF. This chain connects TRBV6-6 to TRBJ1-1; 7 nucleotides agree with TRBD1. Germline-derived CDR1 and CDR2 are MNHNY and SVGAGI (reference sequence). The CDR3 is 14 residues long. The ends lost 6 bases at V and 0 bases at J; junction bases unmatched: 4.